This TCR beta chain was recovered during a study of control samples from healthy donors and cancer patients. Only in-frame clones appear in the TCRdb table, and some are missing; sequencing was by immunoSEQ multiplex PCR. The sample includes approximately 100,000 clones, approximately 87% seen only once; the top ten take around 2.1%. From germline, CDR1 is SGHRS and CDR2 YFSETQ. This CDR3 contains 17 residues. V lost 0 bases to trimming and J lost 7 bases; unmatched junction nucleotides: 6. The receptor was isolated from a woman between 35 and 50 years old in good health. V usage is TRBV5-1 and J usage is TRBJ2-1; 14 bases are a match to TRBD2. The sequenced sample consisted of blood. In DNA form, the CDR3 reads TGCGCCAGCAGCTTGGCCGGACTAGCGGGGGGCCAGAATGAGCAGTTCTTC. Translating gives CASSLAGLAGGQNEQFF.